This TCR beta chain was recovered during a study of blood T cell repertoires in COVID-19 (dated by TCRdb to between 2020 and 2021). Regarding the research as a whole: Collaborator samples came from the United States, Italy and Spain and covered acute and convalescent phases of COVID-19. The material from the prospective study consisted of cDNA or gDNA derived from T cells, B-cell-depleted T cells, or PBMCs. The dataset comprised deeply sampled blood TCRbeta repertoires from subjects exposed to, actively infected with, or recovered from COVID-19. The repertoires were released in a freely available public database intended as a resource for research on the immune response to SARS-CoV-2. The samples were drawn from two sources: the first 160 participants of the ongoing ImmuneRACE study, and 1,000 to 1,500 subjects contributed by 6 global collaborators. Sample metadata almost always included a de-identified subject ID, COVID-19 status, age in years and sex. Where available, HLA class I and class II types were taken from metadata supplied by the sample provider and were not determined by assay-based typing. Broader findings and caveats from the paper: Clinical and demographic metadata were provided uncurated, with the amount varying by source and participant.

The immunoSEQ Assay, a bias-controlled multiplex PCR, was used to amplify TCRbeta CDR3 regions from genomic DNA. Per the source publication's procedure: The number of nucleated cells in each sample was estimated from the amplification of reference gene primers within the assay. Sequence reads were collapsed and filtered to measure the absolute abundance of every unique TCRbeta CDR3 rearrangement. For each sample, productive Simpson clonality was calculated as the square root of Simpson's diversity index over productive rearrangements. TCRdb limited this immuneACCESS table to in-frame rearrangements with V and J called. A share of clones is missing; checked studies link under half to unresolved V genes, and the rest is unexplained. The V and J calls and clone size were taken over from that table, and D and trimming were inferred from the DNA. A total of about 41,000 clones appear in this sample, about 85% of them only once. The top ten constitute about 4.3% of the sample.

Per the germline V gene, SGDLS is the CDR1 and YYNGEE is the CDR2. The CDR3, from cysteine to phenylalanine, totals 14 residues. Just CDR3 DNA is preserved here, 42 bases in frame from base 1. V is cut by 3 bases and J by 7 bases, and the space between the germline ends is 15 bases. Points on this clone: Its cognate antigen has yet to be identified. Base qualities were left out, and no much larger clone turns up one base away.

Collaborating institutions collected whole blood in K2EDTA tubes following their own protocols. For TCRbeta analysis, collaborator samples were shipped as frozen whole blood, as isolated PBMCs, or as DNA extracted from either sample type. This receptor chain uses TRBV9 and TRBJ2-3; the D gene is perhaps TRBD2, from 6 matching bases. Sequencing used peripheral blood. This receptor was identified in a man aged 55 to 69 with acute or convalescent COVID-19. CDR3 loop: CASSAPREAHTQYF. In nucleotides, the sequence is TGTGCCAGCAGCGCCCCCAGGGAGGCGCATACGCAGTATTTT. Here the CDR3 is joined to the reference TRBV9 and TRBJ2-3 genes, and the full variable domain is: DSGVTQTPKHLITATGQRVTLRCSPRSGDLSVYWYQQSLDQGLQFLIQYYNGEERAKGNILERFSAQQFPDLHSELNLSSLELGDSALYFCASSAPREAHTQYFGPGTRLTVL.